The 13 T cell receptor beta chains below all came from one sample that was sequenced in a study of patients and donors after allogeneic stem cell transplantation. TCRdb processed the RT-PCR reads anew with MiXCR; each CDR3 protein has one entry. The data hold some 230,000 distinct CDR3 sequences, with about 14% observed a single time. Sequencing was performed on blood, either unsorted or a sorted T cell fraction (not recorded which). The source is a human donor who was either an allogeneic HSCT recipient or a stem cell or donor lymphocyte infusion donor (not recorded which). It is not recorded whose cells these are; they may come from a transplant donor.

The table lists this clonotype with many counts. The chain combines TRBV6-1 with TRBJ2-1; 10 nucleotides agree with TRBD2. The CDR3 has 16 residues. The trim removed 2 bases at V and 7 bases at J, leaving 8 bases unmatched. The germline CDR1 and CDR2 sequences are MNHNS and SASEGT. The CDR3 DNA reads TGTGCCAGCAGTGAAATGCTAGCGGGAGCTCGGAATGAGCAGTTCTTC. Encoded protein: CASSEMLAGARNEQFF.

The sample holds many counts of this clonotype. The V call is TRBV7-3, the J call TRBJ2-3; D unresolved. This CDR3 region has 15 residues. Between the trimmed V and J ends, which lost 2 bases and 1 base, there was a span of 10 bases. CDR1 is SGHTA and CDR2 is FQGTGA in the germline V gene. The CDR3 loop is CASSLGVGRTDTQYF. DNA for the CDR3: TGTGCCAGCAGCTTAGGGGTAGGACGCACAGATACGCAGTATTTT.

The chain uses TRBV4-3 and TRBJ2-4, with 8 bases that match TRBD1. CDR1 is LGHNA and CDR2 is YSLEER in the germline V gene. The CDR3 length is 18 residues. Trimming removed 4 bases from V and 5 bases from J; junction bases left unmatched: 16. The CDR3, as DNA: TGCGCCAGCAGCCCCTATCCTCCCGGGACAGGTGGCGAAAACATTCAGTACTTC. Protein: CASSPYPPGTGGENIQYF.

This clonotype has at least ten counts. The CDR3 region is CSARRTGNEQFF. CDR3 nucleotides: TGCAGTGCTCGGCGCACAGGGAATGAGCAGTTCTTC. This chain joins TRBV20-1 and TRBJ2-1; D possibly corresponds to TRBD1 (6 bases). The CDR3 is 12 amino acids. V was clipped by 5 bases and J by 7 bases, with 12 bases between them. Germline values: CDR1 DFQATT, CDR2 SNEGSKA (reference sequence).

The V and J genes are TRBV27 and TRBJ1-2; D is possibly TRBD1 (5 bases). The CDR3 is 15 amino acids. Germline values: CDR1 MNHEY, CDR2 SMNVEV (reference sequence). V shed 3 bases and J shed 2 bases, with 13 bases lying between them. The CDR3: CASSFGAGRNYGYTF. CDR3 in DNA: TGTGCCAGCAGTTTCGGGGCAGGGCGGAACTATGGCTACACCTTC.

This clonotype was counted a few times. V usage is TRBV11-3 and J usage is TRBJ2-7; the match to TRBD2 covers 10 bases. Per the germline V gene, CDR1 is SGHNT and CDR2 is YENEEA. After removal of 0 bases from V and 6 bases from J, the junction contained 11 bases not matched to a gene. The CDR3 sequence is 17 residues long. The CDR3 here is CASSLDLNLAGASEQYF. The CDR3 DNA follows: TGTGCCAGCAGCTTAGATCTCAATCTAGCGGGGGCTTCCGAGCAGTACTTC.

The CDR3 DNA reads as TGTGCCAGCAGCCAAGATGCAGAGCAGTTCTTC. This encodes CASSQDAEQFF. This chain links TRBV4-2 with TRBJ2-1; no definite D call. V lost 0 bases, J lost 10 bases, and 4 bases lay in between. The CDR3 is 11 residues long. The germline gives CDR1 LGHNA, CDR2 YNFKEQ.

This clonotype has more than one count but fewer than ten. The V call is TRBV4-2, the J call TRBJ2-7; weak D call: TRBD2 (7 bases). V was clipped by 2 bases and J by 0 bases, with 20 bases between them. The CDR3 extends over 18 amino acids. Germline-derived CDR1 and CDR2 are LGHNA and YNFKEQ. In DNA, the CDR3 is TGTGCCAGCAGCCAAAACCTAGCCGGCGGGGGCAGCTCCTACGAGCAGTACTTC. It is translated as CASSQNLAGGGSSYEQYF.

This clonotype has a handful of counts. V usage is TRBV30 and J usage is TRBJ2-5; D uncertain. CDR3 length: 14 amino acids. Per germline, CDR1 GTSNPN and CDR2 SVGIG (reference sequence). With 3 bases removed from V and 5 bases from J, the gap between germline ends came to 16 bases. For the CDR3, the DNA is TGTGCCTGGAGCCCAGGCCAGCTAGGGGAGACCCAGTACTTC. This codes for CAWSPGQLGETQYF.

The sample holds a few counts of this clonotype. The V and J genes are TRBV7-9 and TRBJ2-2, with D possibly being TRBD1 (5 bases). The CDR3 totals 14 residues. V lost 5 bases and J lost 10, with 17 bases in between. Germline-derived CDR1 and CDR2 are SEHNR and FQNEAQ (reference sequence). CDR3 residues: CASSPTLGHEELFF. The CDR3 DNA reads TGTGCCAGCAGCCCAACGCTGGGGCACGAGGAGCTGTTTTTT.

The chain's CDR3 is CASGNGGYGYTF. The CDR3, as DNA: TGTGCCAGCGGGAACGGGGGGTATGGCTACACCTTC. The chain uses TRBV7-3 and TRBJ1-2; D may be TRBD1 (5 bases). The germline V gene encodes CDR1 SGHTA and CDR2 FQGTGA. V gave up 8 bases and J gave up 5 bases, with 12 bases separating them. The CDR3 sequence is 12 residues long.

Ten or more counts support this clonotype. The rearrangement uses TRBV12-3 or TRBV12-4 and TRBJ1-2; D gene uncertain. This CDR3 region has 12 residues. Trimming cost V 3 bases and J 7 bases, with 9 bases left between them. The CDR3 spells CASSFGLGGYTF. The CDR3 DNA follows: TGTGCCAGCAGTTTTGGTCTAGGTGGCTACACCTTC.

This chain links TRBV24-1 with TRBJ1-1, with D perhaps matching TRBD1 (5 bases). V lost 2 bases and J 0 bases, leaving 12 bases between the germline ends. Germline values: CDR1 KGHDR, CDR2 SFDVKD. The CDR3 contains 16 residues. CDR3: CATSDSPGRVNTEAFF. The CDR3 region has the DNA TGTGCCACCAGTGATTCCCCGGGCAGGGTGAACACTGAAGCTTTCTTT.